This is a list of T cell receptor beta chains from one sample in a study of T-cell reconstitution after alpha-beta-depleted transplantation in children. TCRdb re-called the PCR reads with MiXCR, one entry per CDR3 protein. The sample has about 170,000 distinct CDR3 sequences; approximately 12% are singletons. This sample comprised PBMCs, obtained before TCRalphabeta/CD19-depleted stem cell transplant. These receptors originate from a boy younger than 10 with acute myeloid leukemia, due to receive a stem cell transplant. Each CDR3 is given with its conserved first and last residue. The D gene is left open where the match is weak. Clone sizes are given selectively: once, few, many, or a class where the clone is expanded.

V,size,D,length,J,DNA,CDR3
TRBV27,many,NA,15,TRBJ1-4,TGTGCCAGCAGCCCCTATGGCAGGCGAGATGAAAAACTGTTTTTT,CASSPYGRRDEKLFF
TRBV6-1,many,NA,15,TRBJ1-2,TGTGCCAGCAGCCCCGTTTATCTAGATACCTATGGCTACACCTTC,CASSPVYLDTYGYTF
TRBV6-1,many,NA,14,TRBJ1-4,TGTGCCAGCAGATGGACTGGCAGCTTTGAAAAACTGTTTTTT,CASRWTGSFEKLFF
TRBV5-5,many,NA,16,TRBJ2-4,TGTGCCAGCAGCTCCGAAGTGGGGGACCCCAAAAACATTCAGTACTTC,CASSSEVGDPKNIQYF
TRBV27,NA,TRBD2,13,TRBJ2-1,TGTGCCAGCAGGACTAGCGGGAAGAATGAGCAGTTCTTC,CASRTSGKNEQFF
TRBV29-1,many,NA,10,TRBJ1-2,TGCAGCGTAGGAGAGAATGGCTACACCTTC,CSVGENGYTF
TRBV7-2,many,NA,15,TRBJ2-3,TGTGCCAGCAGCTTACTGGGAGGAAGCACAGATACGCAGTATTTT,CASSLLGGSTDTQYF
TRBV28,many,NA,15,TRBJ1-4,TGTGCCAGCAGTCCCGGGGATCCAGGGGAGGAAAAACTGTTTTTT,CASSPGDPGEEKLFF
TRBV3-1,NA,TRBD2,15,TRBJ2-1,TGTGCCACCTGCGAAGCGGGGGGGGGATACAATGAGCAGTTCTTC,CATCEAGGGYNEQFF
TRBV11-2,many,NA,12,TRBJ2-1,TGTGCCAGCAGCCTCTGGACTCGGGGGATTCGTTTC,CASSLWTRGIRF
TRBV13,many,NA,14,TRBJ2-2,TGTGCCAGCAGCTTATTAAGTTGGGCCGGGGAGCTGTTTTTT,CASSLLSWAGELFF
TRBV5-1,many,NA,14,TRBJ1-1,TGCGCCAGCAGCTCCGGCGGGGCAGGGTTAGAAGCTTTCTTT,CASSSGGAGLEAFF
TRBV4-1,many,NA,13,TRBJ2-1,TGCGCCAGCAGCCCAACAAGATGGGATGAGCAGTTCTTC,CASSPTRWDEQFF
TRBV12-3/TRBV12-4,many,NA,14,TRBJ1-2,TGTGCCAGCAGTCTGGACAGCGCAGCCTATGGCTACACCTTC,CASSLDSAAYGYTF
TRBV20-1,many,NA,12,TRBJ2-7,TGCAGCGTAGTCCTTAGCTCCTACGAGCAGTACTTC,CSVVLSSYEQYF
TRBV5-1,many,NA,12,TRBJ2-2,TGCGCCAGCAGCTTGGTCGGTTCGGAGCTGTTTTTT,CASSLVGSELFF
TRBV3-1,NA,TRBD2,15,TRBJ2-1,TGTGCCTGCTCCCAAGGCCTAGCGGGATCCCATGAGCAGTTCTTC,CACSQGLAGSHEQFF
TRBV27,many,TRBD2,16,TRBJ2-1,TGTGCCAGCAGCCGACTAGCGGGGGACCCTTACAATGAGCAGTTCTTC,CASSRLAGDPYNEQFF
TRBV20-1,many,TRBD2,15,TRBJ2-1,TGCAGTGCTAGAGATGGAGCGGGACTATACAATGAGCAGTTCTTC,CSARDGAGLYNEQFF
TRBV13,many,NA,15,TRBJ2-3,TGTGCCAGCAGCCCCCGAGGGACTAGCACAGATACGCAGTATTTT,CASSPRGTSTDTQYF
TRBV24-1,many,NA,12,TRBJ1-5,TGTGCCACCATTGCGAGGGAGCAGCCCCAGCATTTT,CATIAREQPQHF
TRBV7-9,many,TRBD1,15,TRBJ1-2,TGTGCCAGCAGCGATGGGACAGTTAGCAGCTATGGCTACACCTTC,CASSDGTVSSYGYTF
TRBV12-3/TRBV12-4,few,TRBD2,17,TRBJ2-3,TGTGCCAGCAGTTGGTCCCACGGGACTAGCGATTCAGATACGCAGTATTTT,CASSWSHGTSDSDTQYF
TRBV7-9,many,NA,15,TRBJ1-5,TGTGCCAGCAGCTTAGCTGGAAAGAGCAATCAGCCCCAGCATTTT,CASSLAGKSNQPQHF
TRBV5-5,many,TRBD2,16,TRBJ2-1,TGTGCCAGCAGCTTGACTTTGCGGGAGGCCCACAATGAGCAGTTCTTC,CASSLTLREAHNEQFF
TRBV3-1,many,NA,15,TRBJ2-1,TGTGCCAGCAGCCAAGTGAGACAGGTCTACAATGAGCAGTTCTTC,CASSQVRQVYNEQFF
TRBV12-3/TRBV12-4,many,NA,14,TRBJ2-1,TGTGCCAGCAGTTTAATAAGGGGGGTCAATGAGCAGTTCTTC,CASSLIRGVNEQFF
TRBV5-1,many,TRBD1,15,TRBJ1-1,TGCGCCAGCAGCCCGGGACAGGGGGTGGTTGCTGAAGCTTTCTTT,CASSPGQGVVAEAFF
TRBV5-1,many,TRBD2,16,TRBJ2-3,TGCGCCAGCAGCACCGCGGGTGCGGGAGAGTCCGATACGCAGTATTTT,CASSTAGAGESDTQYF
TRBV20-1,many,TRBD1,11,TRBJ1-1,TGCAGTGCCCGAGACAGGGTTGAAGCTTTCTTT,CSARDRVEAFF
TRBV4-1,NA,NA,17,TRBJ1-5,TGCGCCAGCAGCCAGGGAAGCGTATCGGGGGGCAATCAGCCCCAGCATTTT,CASSQGSVSGGNQPQHF
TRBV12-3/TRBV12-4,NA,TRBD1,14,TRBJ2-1,TGTGCCAGCAGGCGGGGACAGGGGGACAATGAGCAGTTCTTC,CASRRGQGDNEQFF
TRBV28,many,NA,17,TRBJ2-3,TGTGCCGAGTGTCAACTTGGGGGCTTTACTAGCACAGATACGCAGTATTTT,CAECQLGGFTSTDTQYF
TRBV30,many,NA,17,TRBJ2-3,TGTGCCTGGAGTAACCCACCTAGAAGTTTTACGACAGATACGCAGTATTTT,CAWSNPPRSFTTDTQYF
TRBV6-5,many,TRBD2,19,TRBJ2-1,TGTGCCAGCAGCCTCCGGGGGCGACTAGCGGGGACGTCCTACAATGAGCAGTTCTTC,CASSLRGRLAGTSYNEQFF
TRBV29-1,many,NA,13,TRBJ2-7,TGCAGCGTTGAGGTGGGACACTCCTCCGAGCAGTACTTC,CSVEVGHSSEQYF
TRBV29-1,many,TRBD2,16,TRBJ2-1,TGCAGCGCGATGAATTCGGGACTAGACTCCTACAATGAGCAGTTCTTC,CSAMNSGLDSYNEQFF
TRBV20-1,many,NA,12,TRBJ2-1,TGCAGTGGGGCAGGACAAAACAATGAGCAGTTCTTC,CSGAGQNNEQFF
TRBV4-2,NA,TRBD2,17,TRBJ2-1,TGTGCCAGCAGCCTAGAGATAGCGGGCGACTCCTACAATGAGCAGTTCTTC,CASSLEIAGDSYNEQFF
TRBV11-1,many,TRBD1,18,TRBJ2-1,TGTGCCAGCAGCGATCCCGGGACAGGGAAAAGCTCCTACAATGAGCAGTTCTTC,CASSDPGTGKSSYNEQFF
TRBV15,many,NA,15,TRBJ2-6,TGTGCCACAAGCCCCATGGGGACTGGGGCCAACGTCCTGACTTTC,CATSPMGTGANVLTF
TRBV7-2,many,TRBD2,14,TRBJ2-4,TGTGCCAGCAGCTTAGTGTCGTGGGAGGGCATTCAGTACTTC,CASSLVSWEGIQYF
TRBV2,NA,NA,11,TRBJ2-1,TGTGCCAGCGGTAACGGGTTGGAGCAGTTCTTC,CASGNGLEQFF
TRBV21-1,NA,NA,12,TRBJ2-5,TGTGCCAACGGGACAGAACAAGAGACCCAGTACTTC,CANGTEQETQYF